This T cell receptor (beta chain) was observed in a study of Graves' ophthalmopathy and Graves' hyperthyroidism. Study overall: There was a collection of peripheral blood at initial diagnosis, before any treatment.

This clonotype has ten or more counts. Ophthalmopathy not arising within 18 months of follow-up defined hyperthyroidism as stable. Other autoimmune diseases, uncontrolled infections, pregnancy or lactation excluded patients from enrollment. Amplification of TCR beta CDR3 regions used RNA transcripts. First-round RT-PCR employed HTBI primers, with a second-round multiplex PCR after it. One entry per CDR3 protein, called by TCRdb with MiXCR from the multiplex PCR reads. This table has 400,000 to 500,000 distinct CDR3 sequences, 20% to 25% appearing once. The sequenced material came from peripheral blood. This TCR derives from a woman between 18 and 29 years old with stable Graves' hyperthyroidism.

CDR3 DNA: TGTGCCAGCAGTTGGGGACAGGGTCTCGGTCAGCCCCAGCATTTT. Translating it yields CASSWGQGLGQPQHF. V is TRBV6-2 or TRBV6-3 and J is TRBJ1-5; 9 positions agree with TRBD1. The CDR3 totals 15 residues. Germline loops: CDR1 MNHEY, CDR2 SVGEGT. V trimming: 4 bases; J trimming: 6 bases; junction bases outside the gene matches: 7.